This T cell receptor (beta chain) appears in the sequencing data of a study of T cells in Graves' hyperthyroidism and ophthalmopathy. The junction had 12 bases not matched to a gene; V was cut back by 1 base and J by 7 bases. This CDR3 spans 17 amino acids. Per germline, CDR1 SGHRS and CDR2 YFSETQ. This clonotype was found many times. Amplification targeted TCR beta CDR3 regions from RNA transcripts. The study used the HTBI primer set for a first-round RT-PCR of the TCR CDR3. TCRdb processed the multiplex PCR reads anew with MiXCR; each CDR3 protein has one entry. Among around 690,000 distinct CDR3 sequences, about 18% were seen once, and the ten largest hold roughly a sixth.

This chain joins TRBV5-1 and TRBJ2-1, with 9 bases aligning to TRBD2. The clonotype originates from a man in his fifties or sixties with Graves' hyperthyroidism. Sequencing input: blood. Here the CDR3 reads CASSLLSVAGVVNEQFF. CDR3 nucleotide sequence: TGCGCCAGCAGCTTGCTGTCTGTAGCGGGAGTGGTTAATGAGCAGTTCTTC. Together with reference TRBV5-1 and TRBJ2-1, the CDR3 gives the full variable domain: KAGVTQTPRYLIKTRGQQVTLSCSPISGHRSVSWYQQTPGQGLQFLFEYFSETQRNKGNFPGRFSGRQFSNSRSEMNVSTLELGDSALYLCASSLLSVAGVVNEQFFGPGTRLTVL.